This is a list of T cell receptor beta chains from one sample in a study of CD8 T cells in Susac syndrome. TCRdb itself ran the immunoSEQ multiplex PCR reads through MiXCR, one entry per CDR3 protein. Of some 200,000 distinct CDR3 sequences listed, around 90% are singletons. The sequenced sample consisted of CD4+ T cells from PBMCs. These receptors originate from a human donor with Susac syndrome. CDR3s include the opening cysteine and the closing phenylalanine or tryptophan. The order of the fields is D gene, V gene, J gene, clone size, CDR3 protein, CDR3 DNA. D genes are given only for firm matches. A clone size is listed for some rows: how often the clone was seen (once, few, many), or a class if it is expanded.

>NA|TRBV18|TRBJ2-2|NA
CAGGLFTGELFF
TGTGCCGGCGGACTATTCACCGGGGAGCTGTTTTTT
>NA|TRBV4-2|TRBJ1-2|NA
CASSQETDYNYGYTF
TGTGCCAGCAGCCAAGAGACGGACTATAACTATGGCTACACCTTC
>NA|TRBV20-1|TRBJ1-2|NA
CSARDFWAQGYTF
TGCAGTGCTAGAGATTTTTGGGCGCAGGGCTACACCTTC
>NA|TRBV4-2|TRBJ2-5|NA
CASSQEISQETQYF
TGTGCCAGCAGCCAAGAGATTAGCCAAGAGACCCAGTACTTC
>NA|TRBV6-1|TRBJ2-1|NA
CASSQAPGPPDYNEQFF
TGTGCCAGCAGTCAGGCCCCGGGACCACCAGACTACAATGAGCAGTTCTTC
>TRBD1|TRBV20-1|TRBJ1-6|NA
CSAREWDRESSPLHF
TGCAGTGCTAGAGAATGGGACAGGGAGAGTTCACCCCTCCACTTT
>NA|TRBV19|TRBJ1-2|few
CASRRDFYGYTF
TGTGCCAGTAGGAGGGATTTCTATGGCTACACCTTC
>TRBD1|TRBV27|TRBJ1-5|NA
CASSERPGTGHQPQHF
TGTGCCAGCAGTGAAAGGCCCGGGACAGGGCATCAGCCCCAGCATTTT
>NA|TRBV20-1|TRBJ2-3|NA
CSASRSGSSIDTQYF
TGCAGTGCTAGCCGAAGCGGGTCTTCGATAGATACGCAGTATTTT
>NA|TRBV5-6|TRBJ2-4|few
CASSFVAEIQYF
TGTGCCAGCAGCTTCGTTGCCGAAATTCAGTACTTC
>TRBD1|TRBV30|TRBJ2-5|few
CAWALDRQETQYF
TGTGCCTGGGCCCTGGACAGGCAAGAGACCCAGTACTTC
>NA|TRBV6-1|TRBJ1-5|once
CASSAGEWGYSNQPQHF
TGTGCCAGCAGTGCAGGAGAATGGGGATATAGCAATCAGCCCCAGCATTTT
>TRBD2|TRBV4-2|TRBJ2-7|NA
CASSQGLAGYRSYEQYF
TGTGCCAGCAGCCAAGGACTAGCGGGGTACCGCTCCTACGAGCAGTACTTC
>TRBD1|TRBV30|TRBJ1-1|NA
CAWAGGPNTEAFF
TGTGCCTGGGCAGGGGGCCCGAACACTGAAGCTTTCTTT
>NA|TRBV18|TRBJ1-2|NA
CASSPGADNYGYTF
TGTGCCAGCTCACCAGGGGCCGATAACTATGGCTACACCTTC
>TRBD2|TRBV3-1|TRBJ2-7|NA
CASSPSGRAFEQYF
TGTGCCAGCAGCCCTAGCGGGCGAGCATTCGAGCAGTACTTC
>TRBD1|TRBV12-3/TRBV12-4|TRBJ1-2|NA
CASSGTGSYTF
TGTGCCAGCAGTGGGACAGGGAGCTACACCTTC
>NA|TRBV20-1|TRBJ1-2|NA
CSASLLGRDYGYTF
TGCAGTGCTAGTTTATTGGGAAGGGACTATGGCTACACCTTC
>TRBD1|TRBV7-6|TRBJ2-1|NA
CASSLVFDRGSSEQFF
TGTGCCAGCAGCTTAGTTTTCGACAGGGGGTCGAGTGAGCAGTTCTTC
>NA|TRBV19|TRBJ2-7|NA
CASSIGSEYEQYF
TGTGCCAGTAGTATCGGGAGTGAATACGAGCAGTACTTC
>NA|TRBV6-5|TRBJ1-2|NA
CASSYTHGRPVLYGYTF
TGTGCCAGCAGTTACACACACGGACGCCCGGTACTATATGGCTACACCTTC
>TRBD1|TRBV5-1|TRBJ1-1|NA
CASNRDRLTEAFF
TGCGCCAGCAACCGGGACAGACTCACTGAAGCTTTCTTT
>NA|TRBV1|TRBJ1-3|NA
CTSMAEPTGNTIYF
TGCACCAGCATGGCAGAGCCGACTGGAAACACCATATATTTT
>NA|TRBV21-1|TRBJ2-3|NA
CASSKGVLGADTQYF
TGTGCCAGCAGCAAAGGAGTTTTGGGGGCAGATACGCAGTATTTT
>NA|TRBV20-1|TRBJ2-2|NA
CSASRSLTGLSRRYGELFF
TGCAGTGCTAGCCGATCGCTAACAGGACTCTCGAGGAGGTACGGGGAGCTGTTTTTT
>NA|TRBV30|TRBJ2-5|NA
CAWSVGGEETQYF
TGTGCCTGGAGTGTAGGGGGGGAAGAGACCCAGTACTTC
>NA|TRBV7-9|TRBJ2-4|NA
CASSLAGVGIQYF
TGTGCCAGCAGCTTAGCAGGGGTGGGCATTCAGTACTTC
>NA|TRBV5-1|TRBJ2-2|NA
CASSLVYGETGELFF
TGCGCCAGCAGCTTAGTTTATGGAGAGACCGGGGAGCTGTTTTTT
>NA|TRBV4-1|TRBJ1-4|NA
CASRPLGTNEKLFF
TGCGCCAGCAGGCCGCTGGGGACTAATGAAAAACTGTTTTTT
>NA|TRBV10-3|TRBJ2-7|NA
CAISAGYEQYF
TGTGCCATCAGTGCTGGTTACGAGCAGTACTTC
>NA|TRBV5-1|TRBJ1-1|NA
CASRGRAPRDSTEAFF
TGCGCCAGCAGAGGAAGGGCTCCGAGGGATAGCACTGAAGCTTTCTTT
>TRBD1|TRBV5-1|TRBJ1-2|NA
CASSLDRGNYGYTF
TGCGCCAGCAGCTTGGACAGGGGGAACTATGGCTACACCTTC
>NA|TRBV5-6|TRBJ2-3|NA
CASSNTGDTQYF
TGTGCCAGCAGCAACACCGGGGATACGCAGTATTTT
>NA|TRBV2|TRBJ2-5|NA
CASSERGTPPAQYF
TGTGCCAGCAGTGAAAGAGGGACTCCGCCGGCCCAGTACTTC
>TRBD2|TRBV5-6|TRBJ2-1|NA
CASSLEGLAIEQFF
TGTGCCAGCAGCTTGGAGGGACTAGCGATTGAGCAGTTCTTC
>TRBD1|TRBV4-1|TRBJ1-4|NA
CASSPPAQGANEKLFF
TGCGCCAGCAGCCCACCCGCTCAGGGGGCTAATGAAAAACTGTTTTTT
>TRBD1|TRBV5-4|TRBJ1-1|NA
CASSLTGTAMNTEAFF
TGTGCCAGCAGCTTGACCGGGACAGCCATGAACACTGAAGCTTTCTTT
>NA|TRBV7-9|TRBJ1-1|NA
CASSLRGTLEAFF
TGTGCCAGCAGCTTAAGGGGGACGTTGGAAGCTTTCTTT
>TRBD1|TRBV11-2|TRBJ1-1|NA
CASSSRQGTEAFF
TGTGCCAGCAGCTCTCGACAGGGCACTGAAGCTTTCTTT
>TRBD1|TRBV14|TRBJ2-1|once
CASSQKRQGYNEQFF
TGTGCCAGCAGCCAGAAACGACAGGGGTACAATGAGCAGTTCTTC
>NA|TRBV18|TRBJ1-5|NA
CASSPTPTGSNQPQHF
TGTGCCAGCTCACCAACGCCCACAGGGAGCAATCAGCCCCAGCATTTT
>TRBD1|TRBV20-1|TRBJ2-7|NA
CSASQGQARHEQYF
TGCAGTGCTAGCCAGGGACAGGCTCGCCACGAGCAGTACTTC
>TRBD2|TRBV29-1|TRBJ2-7|NA
CSPERGRAKVSFYEQYF
TGCAGCCCTGAACGCGGGAGGGCCAAAGTCTCTTTCTACGAGCAGTACTTC
>TRBD2|TRBV20-1|TRBJ2-1|NA
CSARASVAGGLYNEQFF
TGCAGTGCTAGAGCATCCGTAGCGGGAGGCCTCTACAATGAGCAGTTCTTC
>TRBD1|TRBV9|TRBJ2-7|NA
CASSVGGTGAEEQYF
TGTGCCAGCAGCGTAGGCGGAACAGGGGCTGAGGAGCAGTACTTC
>TRBD2|TRBV5-1|TRBJ2-1|NA
CASSVRTSGAYNEQFF
TGCGCCAGCAGCGTTCGGACTAGCGGGGCCTACAATGAGCAGTTCTTC
>NA|TRBV10-2|TRBJ2-7|NA
CASSESSGPEQYF
TGCGCCAGCAGTGAGTCTTCAGGACCCGAGCAGTACTTC
>NA|TRBV3-1|TRBJ1-1|NA
CASSPALHFNTEAFF
TGTGCCAGCAGCCCGGCCCTCCACTTTAACACTGAAGCTTTCTTT
>NA|TRBV20-1|TRBJ2-5|NA
CSARDWQDQETQYF
TGCAGTGCTAGAGATTGGCAGGACCAAGAGACCCAGTACTTC
>NA|TRBV27|TRBJ1-2|NA
CASSLVPGYGYTF
TGTGCCAGCAGTTTAGTTCCCGGGTATGGCTACACCTTC
>NA|TRBV5-1|TRBJ1-6|NA
CASSLVQPSPLHF
TGCGCCAGCAGCTTGGTACAGCCATCACCCCTCCACTTT
>TRBD1|TRBV4-1|TRBJ2-4|NA
CASSRTPGPQGENIQYF
TGCGCCAGCAGCCGAACCCCCGGTCCTCAGGGGGAAAACATTCAGTACTTC
>NA|TRBV25-1|TRBJ2-7|NA
CASSRTDRTGPYEQYF
TGTGCCAGCAGCCGAACCGATCGGACCGGTCCCTACGAGCAGTACTTC